The clone carrying this T cell receptor (beta chain) has at least ten counts. Its specificity is unknown. This specimen belongs to a study of T cells after yellow fever vaccination. General study points: Abundant bulk-population clonotypes could contaminate the FACS-sorted repertoires.

From the 5' RACE reads, TCRdb called clonotypes with MiXCR, one entry per CDR3 protein. Of fewer than 350,000 distinct CDR3 sequences listed, around 4.4% are singletons. This specimen consisted of PBMCs, obtained 15 days after the yellow fever booster vaccination. This receptor was obtained from a man aged 18 to 30 who received the YFV17D yellow fever vaccine.

In DNA, the CDR3 is TGTGCCAGCAGCTTAGGGGGAGCAGGGCTCTACGAGCAGTACTTC. Translated: CASSLGGAGLYEQYF. The chain links TRBV7-2 to TRBJ2-7; D is perhaps TRBD1 or TRBD2 (5 bases each). V was trimmed by 1 base and J by 3 bases, leaving 13 bases between them. CDR3 size: 15 residues. In germline, CDR1 is SGHTA, CDR2 FQGNSA.